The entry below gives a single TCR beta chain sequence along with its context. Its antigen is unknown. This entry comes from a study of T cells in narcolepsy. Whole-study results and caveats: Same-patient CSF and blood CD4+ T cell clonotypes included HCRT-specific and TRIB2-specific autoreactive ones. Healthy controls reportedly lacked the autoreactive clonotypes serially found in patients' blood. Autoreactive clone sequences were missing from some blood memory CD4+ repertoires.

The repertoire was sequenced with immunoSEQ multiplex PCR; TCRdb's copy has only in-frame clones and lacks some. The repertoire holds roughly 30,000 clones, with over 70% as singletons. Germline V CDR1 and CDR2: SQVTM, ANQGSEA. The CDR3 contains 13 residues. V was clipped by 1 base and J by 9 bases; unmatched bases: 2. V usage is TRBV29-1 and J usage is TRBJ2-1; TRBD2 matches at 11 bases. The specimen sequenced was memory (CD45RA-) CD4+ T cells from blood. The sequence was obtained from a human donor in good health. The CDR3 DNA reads TGCAGCGTTGAAGGCACTAGCGGGAGTGAGCAGTTCTTC. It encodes CSVEGTSGSEQFF.